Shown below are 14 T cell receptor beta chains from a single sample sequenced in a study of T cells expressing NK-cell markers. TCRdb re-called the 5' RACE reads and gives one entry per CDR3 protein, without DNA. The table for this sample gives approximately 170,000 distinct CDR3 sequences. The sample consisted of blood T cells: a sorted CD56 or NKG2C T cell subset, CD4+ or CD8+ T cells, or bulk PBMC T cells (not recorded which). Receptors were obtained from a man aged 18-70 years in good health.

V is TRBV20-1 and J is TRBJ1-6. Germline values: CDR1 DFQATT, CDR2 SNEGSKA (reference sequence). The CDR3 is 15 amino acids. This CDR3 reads CSAREDLQYNSPLHF.

CDR3 residues: CASTDRGDEAFF. The chain links TRBV7-9 to TRBJ1-1; TCRdb indicates TRBD1, and absent DNA this call remains unverified. This CDR3 spans 12 amino acids. Looked up from germline, CDR1 is SEHNR and CDR2 is FQNEAQ (reference sequence).

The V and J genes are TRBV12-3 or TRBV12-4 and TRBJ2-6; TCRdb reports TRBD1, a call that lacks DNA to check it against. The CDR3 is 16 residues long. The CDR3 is CASSLDQGPGANVLTF.

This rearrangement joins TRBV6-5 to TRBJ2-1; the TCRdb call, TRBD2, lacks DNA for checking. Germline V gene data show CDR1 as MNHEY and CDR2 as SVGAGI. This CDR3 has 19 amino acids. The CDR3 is CASSYSVQAGGPAYNEQFF.

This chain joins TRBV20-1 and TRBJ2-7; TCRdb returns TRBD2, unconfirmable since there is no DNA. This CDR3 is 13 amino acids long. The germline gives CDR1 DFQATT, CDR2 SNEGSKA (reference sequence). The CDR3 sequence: CSSTGTDSYEQYF.

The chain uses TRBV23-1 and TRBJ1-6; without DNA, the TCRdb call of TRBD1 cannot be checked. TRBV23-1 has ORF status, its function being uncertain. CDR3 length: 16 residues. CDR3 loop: CASSQSKTGVNSPLHF.

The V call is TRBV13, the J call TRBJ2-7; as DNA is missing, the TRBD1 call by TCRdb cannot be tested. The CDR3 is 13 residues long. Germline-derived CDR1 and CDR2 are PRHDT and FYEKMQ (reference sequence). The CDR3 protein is CASTTGRIKEQYF.

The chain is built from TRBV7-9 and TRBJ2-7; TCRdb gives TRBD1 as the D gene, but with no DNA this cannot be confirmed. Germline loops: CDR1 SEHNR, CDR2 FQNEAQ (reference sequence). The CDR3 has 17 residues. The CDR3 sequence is CASSPRTGQGASNEQYF.

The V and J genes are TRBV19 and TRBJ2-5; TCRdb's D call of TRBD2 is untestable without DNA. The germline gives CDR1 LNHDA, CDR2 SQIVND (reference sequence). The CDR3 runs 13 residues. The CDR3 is CASSILAGETQYF.

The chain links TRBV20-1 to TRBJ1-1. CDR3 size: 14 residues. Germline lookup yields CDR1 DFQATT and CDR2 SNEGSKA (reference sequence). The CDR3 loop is CSAREERMNTEAFF.

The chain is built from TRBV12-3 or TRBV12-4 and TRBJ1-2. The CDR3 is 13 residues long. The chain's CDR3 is CASSSGASYGYTF.

The chain's CDR3 is CASSQTGGGGNTIYF. This chain links TRBV7-2 with TRBJ1-3; TCRdb picks TRBD1, but there is no DNA to check that call. The V gene's germline CDR1 is SGHTA and CDR2 FQGNSA. The length of the CDR3 is 15 residues.

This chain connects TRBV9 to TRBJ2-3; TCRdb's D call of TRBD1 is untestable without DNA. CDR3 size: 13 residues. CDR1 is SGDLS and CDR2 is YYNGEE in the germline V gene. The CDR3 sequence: CASSAGLADTQYF.

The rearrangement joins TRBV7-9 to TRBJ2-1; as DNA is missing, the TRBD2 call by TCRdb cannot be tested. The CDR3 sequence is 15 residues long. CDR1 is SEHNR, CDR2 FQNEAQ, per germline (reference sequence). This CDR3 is CASSRIAGSYNEQFF. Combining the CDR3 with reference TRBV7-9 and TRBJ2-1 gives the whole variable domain DTGVSQNPRHKITKRGQNVTFRCDPISEHNRLYWYRQTLGQGPEFLTYFQNEAQLEKSRLLSDRFSAERPKGSFSTLEIQRTEQGDSAMYLCASSRIAGSYNEQFFGPGTRLTVL.